These 2 T cell receptor beta chains were all obtained from the same sample, sequenced in a study of blood T cell repertoires in COVID-19. Clones were sequenced by immunoSEQ multiplex PCR, and TCRdb holds only the in-frame ones, with some missing. Of some 120,000 clones listed, roughly four fifths are singletons. Material: PBMCs or T cells enriched from blood (not recorded which). The receptors derive from a man aged 25-45 years who had recovered from COVID-19.

This chain joins TRBV28 and TRBJ2-3; D is ambiguous. There are 15 residues in the CDR3. Germline V gives CDR1 MDHEN, CDR2 SYDVKM. Deletions cut 2 bases from V and 3 bases from J, with 12 bases between. CDR3 amino acids: CASSLESQRTDTQYF. In DNA, the CDR3 is TGTGCCAGCAGTTTAGAGTCTCAGCGAACAGATACGCAGTATTTT.

J is TRBJ2-3 and V is TRBV13, with 8 bases lining up with TRBD2. J gave up 6 bases and V 3 bases, and 8 bases lay outside the gene matches. The CDR3 loop spans 15 amino acids. CDR1 and CDR2 from the germline V gene are PRHDT and FYEKMQ (reference sequence). Written as DNA, the CDR3 is TGTGCCAGCAGCTTCGGAGGCGGGAGGTCGGATACGCAGTATTTT. Protein product: CASSFGGGRSDTQYF.